This is a list of T cell receptor beta chains from one sample in a study of cytomegalovirus exposure and HLA in healthy donors. Data came from immunoSEQ multiplex PCR; TCRdb stores just in-frame clones and leaves some out. Found here are roughly 110,000 clones, roughly nine tenths of them singletons; the top ten hold less than 2%. Sequencing was done on a sample of PBMCs. These receptor sequences come from a woman between 18 and 29 years old in good health and CMV-seropositive. Each CDR3 is given with its conserved first and last residue. The D gene is left open where the match is weak. Rows may omit the clone size; those that give it use once, few, many or a size class.

D: TRBD1
size: -
J: TRBJ2-5
V: TRBV4-1
DNA: TGCGCCAGCAGCCAAGCGCCGGGACAGGGTGGGGAGACCCAGTACTTC
CDR3: CASSQAPGQGGETQYF

D: TRBD1
size: -
J: TRBJ2-5
V: TRBV5-6
DNA: TGTGCCAGCAACCGGGACAGAAAAGAGACCCAGTACTTC
CDR3: CASNRDRKETQYF

D: TRBD2
size: -
J: TRBJ2-1
V: TRBV29-1
DNA: TGCAGCGTTGTGGGACTAGCGGGGGGGCGGTCGTCGTACAATGAGCAGTTCTTC
CDR3: CSVVGLAGGRSSYNEQFF

D: TRBD2
size: once
J: TRBJ2-7
V: TRBV4-1
DNA: TGCGCCAGCAGCCAAGGTCTAGCGGGGGGGATATTCTCCTACGAGCAGTACTTC
CDR3: CASSQGLAGGIFSYEQYF

D: -
size: -
J: TRBJ1-2
V: TRBV18
DNA: TGTGCCAGCTCACCGGGCGGGGCGGCTAACTATGGCTACACCTTC
CDR3: CASSPGGAANYGYTF

D: TRBD1
size: once
J: TRBJ1-1
V: TRBV6-6
DNA: TGTGCCAGCAGCCTACAGGGGGCGTCGGACACTGAAGCTTTCTTT
CDR3: CASSLQGASDTEAFF

D: TRBD1
size: few
J: TRBJ1-2
V: TRBV2
DNA: TGTGCCAGCAGTGTGCAGGGGGCGCTTGGCTACACCTTC
CDR3: CASSVQGALGYTF

D: -
size: -
J: TRBJ2-1
V: TRBV7-8
DNA: TGTGCCAGCAGCTCCCTCAGGGCCCCACGCTACAATGAGCAGTTCTTC
CDR3: CASSSLRAPRYNEQFF

D: TRBD2
size: -
J: TRBJ2-3
V: TRBV11-3
DNA: TGTGCCAGCAGTCTCAGCGGGGGCTTTACAGATACGCAGTATTTT
CDR3: CASSLSGGFTDTQYF

D: -
size: once
J: TRBJ2-2
V: TRBV10-2
DNA: TGCGCCAGCAGTGAAGTTTACCGGGGCACCGGGGAGCTGTTTTTT
CDR3: CASSEVYRGTGELFF

D: TRBD1
size: -
J: TRBJ1-1
V: TRBV19
DNA: TGTGCCAGTAGCAGCTTTATGGGGACAGGGCATATGAACACTGAAGCTTTCTTT
CDR3: CASSSFMGTGHMNTEAFF

D: -
size: -
J: TRBJ1-2
V: TRBV28
DNA: TGTGCCAGCAGTTTAGGTGCCGGGAACTATGGCTACACCTTC
CDR3: CASSLGAGNYGYTF

D: TRBD2
size: -
J: TRBJ2-3
V: TRBV7-9
DNA: TGTGCCAGCAGCTTAGGACTAGCGGGGGGGACAGATACGCAGTATTTT
CDR3: CASSLGLAGGTDTQYF

D: TRBD1
size: -
J: TRBJ2-1
V: TRBV11-3
DNA: TGTGCCAGCAGTACAGGGGACAGCTACAATGAGCAGTTCTTC
CDR3: CASSTGDSYNEQFF

D: -
size: -
J: TRBJ2-1
V: TRBV7-8
DNA: TGTGCCAGCAGCCCGGAGGACAGAAACAATGAGCAGTTCTTC
CDR3: CASSPEDRNNEQFF

D: -
size: -
J: TRBJ1-3
V: TRBV19
DNA: TGTGCCAGTAGTATAGGGCAACTGCTAGCCGGAAACACCATATATTTT
CDR3: CASSIGQLLAGNTIYF

D: TRBD1
size: -
J: TRBJ1-5
V: TRBV6-1
DNA: TGTGCCAGCAGTGAAGCCTCTCGGGACAGGGGGCTTCAGCCCCAGCATTTT
CDR3: CASSEASRDRGLQPQHF

D: -
size: -
J: TRBJ1-1
V: TRBV6-1
DNA: TGTGCCAGCAGTTTGACTCCGACCGTGAACACTGAAGCTTTCTTT
CDR3: CASSLTPTVNTEAFF

D: TRBD2
size: -
J: TRBJ2-3
V: TRBV6-1
DNA: TGTGCCAGCAGTGGCCTAACTAGCGGGGGGAGCACAGATACGCAGTATTTT
CDR3: CASSGLTSGGSTDTQYF

D: -
size: -
J: TRBJ2-3
V: TRBV11-3
DNA: TGTGCCAGCAGCTTAGATACTGGGACACCCTATACGCAGTATTTT
CDR3: CASSLDTGTPYTQYF

D: -
size: few
J: TRBJ1-2
V: TRBV7-2
DNA: TGTGCCAGCAGCTCCTCGTGGGGCTTTGGCTATGGCTACACCTTC
CDR3: CASSSSWGFGYGYTF

D: -
size: few
J: TRBJ1-2
V: TRBV10-2
DNA: TGCGCCAGCAGCGAGGACAGCTACTATGGCTACACCTTC
CDR3: CASSEDSYYGYTF

D: -
size: -
J: TRBJ1-3
V: TRBV6-1
DNA: TGTGCCAGCAGTGAACGGAGCTCTGGAAACACCATATATTTT
CDR3: CASSERSSGNTIYF

D: -
size: -
J: TRBJ1-6
V: TRBV7-5
DNA: TGTGCCAGAACCCGGGACAGGGATTCTTTAAGGGGTTCACCCCTCCACTTT
CDR3: CARTRDRDSLRGSPLHF